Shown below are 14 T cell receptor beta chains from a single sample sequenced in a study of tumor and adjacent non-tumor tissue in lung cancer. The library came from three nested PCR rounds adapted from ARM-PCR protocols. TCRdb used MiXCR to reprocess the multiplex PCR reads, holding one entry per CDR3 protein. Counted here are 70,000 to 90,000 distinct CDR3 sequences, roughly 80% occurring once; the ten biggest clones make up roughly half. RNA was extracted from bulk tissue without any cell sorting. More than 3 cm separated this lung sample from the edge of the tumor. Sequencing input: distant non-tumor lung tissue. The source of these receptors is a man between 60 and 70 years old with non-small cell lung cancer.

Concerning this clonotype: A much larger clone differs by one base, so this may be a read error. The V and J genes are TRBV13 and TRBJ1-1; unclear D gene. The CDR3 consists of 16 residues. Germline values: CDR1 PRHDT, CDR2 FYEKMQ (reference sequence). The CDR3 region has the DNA TGTGTCAGCAGCTCCAGCAGATTGGGGAGAGGGACTGAAGCTTTCTTT. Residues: CVSSSSRLGRGTEAFF.

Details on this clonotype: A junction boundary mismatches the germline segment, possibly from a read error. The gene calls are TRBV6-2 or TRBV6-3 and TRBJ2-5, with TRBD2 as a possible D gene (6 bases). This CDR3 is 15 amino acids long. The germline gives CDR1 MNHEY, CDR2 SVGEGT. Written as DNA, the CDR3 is TGTGCCTGCAGTTACCTAAAACTAGGAGGGGAGACCCAGTACTTC. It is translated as CACSYLKLGGETQYF.

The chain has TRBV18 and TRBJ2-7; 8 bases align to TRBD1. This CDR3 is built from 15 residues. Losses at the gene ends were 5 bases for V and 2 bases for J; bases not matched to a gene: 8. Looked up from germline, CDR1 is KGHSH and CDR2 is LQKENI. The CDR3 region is CASSAPGQGPYEQYF. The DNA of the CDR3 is TGTGCCAGCTCAGCTCCTGGACAGGGCCCCTACGAGCAGTACTTC.

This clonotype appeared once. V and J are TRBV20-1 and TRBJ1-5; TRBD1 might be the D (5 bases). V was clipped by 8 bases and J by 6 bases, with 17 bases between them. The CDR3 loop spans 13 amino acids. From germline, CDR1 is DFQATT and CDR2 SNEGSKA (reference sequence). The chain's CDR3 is CSTKIGAGQPQHF. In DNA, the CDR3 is TGCAGTACCAAGATAGGGGCGGGTCAGCCCCAGCATTTT.

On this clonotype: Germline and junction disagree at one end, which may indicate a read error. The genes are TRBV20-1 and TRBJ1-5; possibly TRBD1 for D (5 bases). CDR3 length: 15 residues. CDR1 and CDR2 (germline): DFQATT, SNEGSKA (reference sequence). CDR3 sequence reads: CGALRVGEGIKAQHF. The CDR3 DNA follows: TGCGGTGCACTCAGAGTGGGGGAGGGCATAAAGGCCCAGCATTTT.

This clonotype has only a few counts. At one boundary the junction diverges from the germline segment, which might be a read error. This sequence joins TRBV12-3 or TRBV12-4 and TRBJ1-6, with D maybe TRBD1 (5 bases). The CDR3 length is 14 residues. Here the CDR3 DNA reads TGTACCAGCAGGGCGGGGCCGCAGGATTCACCCCTCCACTTT. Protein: CTSRAGPQDSPLHF.

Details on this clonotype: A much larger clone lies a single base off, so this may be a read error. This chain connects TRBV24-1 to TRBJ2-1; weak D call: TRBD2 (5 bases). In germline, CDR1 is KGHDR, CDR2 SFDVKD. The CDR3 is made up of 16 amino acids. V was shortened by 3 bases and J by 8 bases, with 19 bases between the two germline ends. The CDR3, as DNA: TGTGCCACCAGTGATCCCGGGATGGAACTCATGGATGAGCAGTTCTTC. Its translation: CATSDPGMELMDEQFF.

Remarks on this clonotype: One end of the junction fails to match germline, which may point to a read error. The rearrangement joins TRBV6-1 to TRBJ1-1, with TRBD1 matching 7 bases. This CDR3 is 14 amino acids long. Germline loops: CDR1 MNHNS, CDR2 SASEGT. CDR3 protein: CANSDGRGDTEAVF. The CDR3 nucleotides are TGTGCCAACAGTGATGGCAGGGGGGACACTGAAGCTGTCTTT.

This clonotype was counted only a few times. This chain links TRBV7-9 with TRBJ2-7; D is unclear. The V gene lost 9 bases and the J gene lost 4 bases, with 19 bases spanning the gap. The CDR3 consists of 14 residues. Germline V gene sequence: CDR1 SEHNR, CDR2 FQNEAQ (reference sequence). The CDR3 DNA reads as TGTGCCAGGAGCCCCCCGGGCCACCCTTACGAGCAGTACTTC. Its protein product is CARSPPGHPYEQYF.

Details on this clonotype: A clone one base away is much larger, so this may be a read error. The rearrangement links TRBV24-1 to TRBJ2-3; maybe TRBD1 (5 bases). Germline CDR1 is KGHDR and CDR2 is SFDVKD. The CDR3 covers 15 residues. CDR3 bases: TGTGCCACCAGTGCGAGGACATACAGCACAGATACGCAGTGTTTT. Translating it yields CATSARTYSTDTQCF.

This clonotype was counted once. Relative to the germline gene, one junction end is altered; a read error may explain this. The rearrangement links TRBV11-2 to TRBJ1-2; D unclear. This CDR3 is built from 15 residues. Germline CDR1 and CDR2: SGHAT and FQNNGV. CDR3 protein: CASSTRTAADYGYTF. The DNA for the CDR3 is TGTGCCAGCAGCACCAGGACCGCCGCGGACTATGGCTATACCTTC.

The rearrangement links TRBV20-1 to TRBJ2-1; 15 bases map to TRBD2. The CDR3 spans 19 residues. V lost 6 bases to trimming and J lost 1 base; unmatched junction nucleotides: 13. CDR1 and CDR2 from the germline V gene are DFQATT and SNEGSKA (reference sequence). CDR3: CSAIHTGLAGGRSYNEQFF. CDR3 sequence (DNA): TGCAGTGCCATCCATACCGGACTAGCGGGGGGGAGATCCTACAATGAGCAGTTCTTC.

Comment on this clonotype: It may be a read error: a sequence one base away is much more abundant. The CDR3 DNA is TGTGCCAGCTGCTTAGATCGGGCAGATACGCAGTATTTT. Its translation is CASCLDRADTQYF. The genes are TRBV11-2 and TRBJ2-3; no definite D call. The CDR3 is 13 residues long. Germline CDR1 is SGHAT and CDR2 is FQNNGV.

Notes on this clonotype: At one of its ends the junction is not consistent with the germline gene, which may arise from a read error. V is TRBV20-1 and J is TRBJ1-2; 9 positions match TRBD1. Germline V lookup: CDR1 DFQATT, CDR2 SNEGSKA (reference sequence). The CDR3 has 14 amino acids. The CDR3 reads CSAQGQGRNYAYTF. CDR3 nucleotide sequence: TGCAGTGCACAGGGACAGGGAAGAAACTATGCCTACACCTTC.